Following are 30 T cell receptor beta chains from one sample sequenced in a study of Graves' ophthalmopathy and Graves' hyperthyroidism. Amplification from RNA transcripts yielded the TCR beta CDR3 regions. Investigators did first-round RT-PCR with HTBI primers, then second-round multiplex PCR. From the multiplex PCR reads, TCRdb called clonotypes with MiXCR, one entry per CDR3 protein. The table records approximately 640,000 distinct CDR3 sequences, about two fifths of them present only once. Sample: peripheral blood. These receptors all come from an adult man with Graves' ophthalmopathy.

This chain uses TRBV6-5 with TRBJ1-1; TRBD1 agrees at 10 bases. The V segment lost 5 bases and the J segment 6 bases; nucleotides outside the gene matches: 6. The CDR3 sequence is 14 residues long. The germline gives CDR1 MNHEY, CDR2 SVGAGI. The CDR3 DNA is TGTGCCAGCAGTATACGGGACAGGGGTCCTGAAGCTTTCTTT. Encoded protein: CASSIRDRGPEAFF.

Of note for this clonotype: At one boundary the junction diverges from the germline segment, which might be a read error. CDR3 DNA sequence: TGTGCCACCATACGCGGGAGGGCGTTC. Translating it yields CATIRGRAF. The rearrangement links TRBV15 to TRBJ2-6, with 9 bases fitting TRBD2. Germline CDR1 LNHNV, CDR2 YYDKDF (reference sequence). The CDR3 is 9 amino acids. Variable domain in full (rest from reference TRBV15 and TRBJ2-6): DAMVIQNPRYQVTQFGKPVTLSCSQTLNHNVMYWYQQKSSQAPKLLFHYYDKDFNNEADTPDNFQSRRPNTSFCFLDIRSPGLGDTAMYLCATIRGRAFGAGSRLTVL.

This clonotype was recorded many times. This chain uses TRBV9 with TRBJ1-5, with TRBD1 matching 7 bases. This CDR3 has 15 residues. In germline, CDR1 is SGDLS, CDR2 YYNGEE. Trimming at V came to 3 bases and at J to 2 bases, leaving 5 bases not matched to a gene. CDR3 coding DNA: TGTGCCAGCAGCGGAGGTACAGGGGGCAATCAGCCCCAGCATTTT. Residues: CASSGGTGGNQPQHF. Supplemented by reference TRBV9 and TRBJ1-5, the full variable domain reads DSGVTQTPKHLITATGQRVTLRCSPRSGDLSVYWYQQSLDQGLQFLIQYYNGEERAKGNILERFSAQQFPDLHSELNLSSLELGDSALYFCASSGGTGGNQPQHFGDGTRLSIL.

The sample holds one count of this clonotype. One base away lies a much larger clone, so this may be a sequencing read error. This sequence joins TRBV7-9 and TRBJ2-7; the D is unclear. Germline lookup yields CDR1 SEHNR and CDR2 FQNEAQ (reference sequence). Trimming pared 1 base from V and 0 bases from J, leaving 7 bases between. This CDR3 comprises 14 residues. CDR3 residues: CASSLVAISYEQYF. The CDR3 DNA follows: TGTGCCAGCAGCTTAGTGGCGATCTCCTACGAGCAGTACTTC.

A remark on this clonotype: Germline is not matched at one junction end, which may reflect a read error. The gene calls are TRBV27 and TRBJ1-5; TRBD1 matches 7 bases. The germline V gene encodes CDR1 MNHEY and CDR2 SMNVEV (reference sequence). This CDR3 comprises 14 residues. The CDR3 bases are TGTGCCAGCAGGACAGGGTTAAACAATCAGCCCCAGCACTTT. Translating it yields CASRTGLNNQPQHF.

This clonotype was recorded many times. The gene calls are TRBV10-3 and TRBJ2-7, with TRBD1 as a possible D gene (6 bases). In germline, CDR1 is ENHRY, CDR2 SYGVKD. Trimming removed 2 bases from V and 1 base from J, with 18 bases in between. This CDR3 is 17 amino acids long. CDR3 amino acids: CAISEGTWGRGSYEQYF. The CDR3, as DNA: TGTGCCATCAGTGAGGGGACGTGGGGCAGGGGTTCCTACGAGCAGTACTTC.

V and J are TRBV2 and TRBJ2-3, with a weak D call TRBD1 (6 bases). Trimming cost V 8 bases and J 6 bases, with 9 bases left between them. Germline V gene lookup returns CDR1 SNHLY and CDR2 FYNNEI. The CDR3 is 11 amino acids. The chain's CDR3 is CASPGVDTQYF. CDR3 sequence (DNA): TGTGCCAGCCCAGGGGTGGATACGCAGTATTTT.

The rearrangement uses TRBV13 and TRBJ2-6, with TRBD2 identical over 12 bases. Germline V gives CDR1 PRHDT, CDR2 FYEKMQ (reference sequence). The CDR3 consists of 17 residues. V shed 6 bases and J 3 bases; nucleotides not matched to a gene: 6. The chain's CDR3 is CASSPGLAGNGANVLTF. The CDR3 DNA reads as TGTGCCAGCAGTCCTGGACTAGCGGGAAATGGGGCCAACGTCCTGACTTTC.

This clonotype was recorded at least ten times. The chain uses TRBV7-2 and TRBJ1-1; no firm D call. Germline V CDR1 and CDR2: SGHTA, FQGNSA. The CDR3 extends over 12 amino acids. Between the trimmed V and J ends, which lost 1 base and 10 bases, there was a span of 10 bases. The CDR3 reads CASSLDGSGAFF. The CDR3 nucleotides read TGTGCCAGCAGCTTAGACGGAAGTGGAGCTTTCTTT.

The gene calls are TRBV15 and TRBJ1-1; D uncertain. The V gene's germline CDR1 is LNHNV and CDR2 YYDKDF (reference sequence). CDR3 size: 10 residues. V gave up 6 bases and J gave up 4 bases, with 3 bases separating them. The CDR3 protein is CATRPTEAFF. DNA of the CDR3: TGTGCCACCAGACCCACTGAAGCTTTCTTT. The full variable domain, with the rest looked up from reference TRBV15 and TRBJ1-1, is DAMVIQNPRYQVTQFGKPVTLSCSQTLNHNVMYWYQQKSSQAPKLLFHYYDKDFNNEADTPDNFQSRRPNTSFCFLDIRSPGLGDTAMYLCATRPTEAFFGQGTRLTVV.

This clonotype was counted at least ten times. The gene calls are TRBV19 and TRBJ2-2, with D uncertain. The CDR3 consists of 11 residues. Germline CDR1 and CDR2: LNHDA and SQIVND (reference sequence). Trimming stripped 3 bases from V and 8 bases from J, with 4 bases between. CDR3 in amino acids: CASSIRGELFF. Here the CDR3 DNA reads TGTGCCAGTAGTATCAGAGGGGAGCTGTTTTTT. The complete variable domain, with remaining parts taken from reference TRBV19 and TRBJ2-2, reads DGGITQSPKYLFRKEGQNVTLSCEQNLNHDAMYWYRQDPGQGLRLIYYSQIVNDFQKGDIAEGYSVSREKKESFPLTVTSAQKNPTAFYLCASSIRGELFFGEGSRLTVL.

This clonotype was observed a few times. This CDR3 reads CASIGPRGANGYTF. In DNA, the CDR3 is TGTGCCAGCATCGGCCCGAGAGGGGCCAATGGCTACACCTTC. The genes are TRBV6-5 and TRBJ1-2, with a tentative D call TRBD1 (5 bases). This CDR3 is 14 amino acids long. Trimming shortened V by 7 bases and J by 6 bases, and 18 bases separated the two germline ends. Germline-derived CDR1 and CDR2 are MNHEY and SVGAGI.

This clonotype was counted at least ten times. The chain is built from TRBV6-1 and TRBJ1-2; TRBD1 aligns across 9 bases. V was pared by 6 bases and J by 4 bases, with 6 bases of the junction left unmatched. CDR1 MNHNS and CDR2 SASEGT come from the germline V gene. The CDR3 has 14 residues. DNA of the CDR3: TGTGCCAGCAGGAGGGACAGGGACCGCTATGGCTACACCTTC. Its protein product is CASRRDRDRYGYTF.

V is TRBV4-2 and J is TRBJ2-7; perhaps TRBD2 as D (6 bases). The V end lost 4 bases, the J end lost 4 bases, and 17 bases lay between the germline ends. Germline values: CDR1 LGHNA, CDR2 YNFKEQ. The CDR3 extends over 15 amino acids. The DNA for the CDR3 is TGTGCCAGCAGCCCCGGTGGTAGCGGACTTTACGAGCAGTACTTC. It encodes CASSPGGSGLYEQYF.

There are many counts of this clonotype. The genes are TRBV5-1 and TRBJ2-7; D is ambiguous. This CDR3 contains 13 residues. CDR1 is SGHRS, CDR2 YFSETQ, per germline. V lost 2 bases and J lost 1, with 7 bases in between. The CDR3 DNA reads as TGCGCCAGCAGCTTCCAGAGTTCCTACGAGCAGTACTTC. It translates to CASSFQSSYEQYF.

This clonotype was observed at least ten times. The rearrangement joins TRBV5-1 to TRBJ2-7; tentative D call: TRBD1 (5 bases). The CDR3 covers 15 residues. Germline loops: CDR1 SGHRS, CDR2 YFSETQ. Trimming shortened V by 4 bases and J by 7 bases, and 21 bases separated the two germline ends. The CDR3 spells CASSPYKEIPGEQYF. CDR3 coding DNA: TGCGCCAGCAGCCCCTACAAGGAGATACCAGGGGAGCAGTACTTC.

This clonotype occurred many times. In DNA, the CDR3 is TGTGCCAGCTGCGTGACACGTCAAGAGACCCAGTACTTC. This gives the protein CASCVTRQETQYF. V and J are TRBV7-2 and TRBJ2-5; no clear D. The germline gives CDR1 SGHTA, CDR2 FQGNSA. Trimming stripped 8 bases from V and 2 bases from J, with 12 bases between. This CDR3 spans 13 amino acids.

A remark on this clonotype: One end of the junction fails to match germline, which may point to a read error. The chain is built from TRBV9 and TRBJ2-5; perhaps TRBD2 as D (6 bases). The germline CDR1 and CDR2 sequences are SGDLS and YYNGEE. This CDR3 contains 14 residues. CDR3 coding DNA: TGTGCCAACAGCCCTCGCAGCGGGTACGCGACCCAGTACTTC. Its protein product is CANSPRSGYATQYF.

This chain connects TRBV5-6 to TRBJ1-1; 9 bases align to TRBD1. Trimming at V came to 4 bases and at J to 6 bases, leaving 16 bases not matched to a gene. In germline, CDR1 is SGHDT, CDR2 YYEEEE. This CDR3 comprises 17 residues. The CDR3 sequence: CASSAMRDRVVWAEAFF. For the CDR3, the DNA is TGTGCCAGCAGCGCCATGCGGGACAGGGTTGTTTGGGCTGAAGCTTTCTTT.

This chain uses TRBV25-1 with TRBJ2-7, with 7 nucleotides matching TRBD1. The germline gives CDR1 MGHDK, CDR2 SYGVNS. V lost 1 base, J lost 0 bases, and 6 bases stayed unmatched. The length of the CDR3 is 16 residues. The CDR3 sequence is CASSEWGTVDSYEQYF. In nucleotides, the CDR3 is TGTGCCAGCAGTGAATGGGGGACAGTGGACTCCTACGAGCAGTACTTC.

The sample holds many counts of this clonotype. The CDR3 bases are TGCGCCAGCAGCCAAGCGGTATCAGGAGGGAACTACGAGCAGTACTTC. This codes for CASSQAVSGGNYEQYF. V usage is TRBV4-3 and J usage is TRBJ2-7, with D perhaps matching TRBD2 (6 bases). Trimming stripped 1 base from V and 3 bases from J, with 16 bases between. Germline V CDR1 and CDR2: LGHNA, YSLEER. The CDR3 is made up of 16 amino acids.

For this clonotype: Compared with germline, one end of the junction differs, possibly owing to a read error. J is TRBJ1-2 and V is TRBV19; perhaps TRBD1 as D (5 bases). Germline assignment: CDR1 LNHDA and CDR2 SQIVND (reference sequence). This CDR3 region has 14 residues. The CDR3 protein is CASSVDGGFYGYTF. The CDR3 DNA sequence: TGTGCCAGTAGTGTAGACGGGGGGTTTTATGGCTACACCTTC.

The gene calls are TRBV29-1 and TRBJ1-1; 10 bases line up with TRBD1. V shed 5 bases and J 1 base; nucleotides not matched to a gene: 10. In germline, CDR1 is SQVTM, CDR2 ANQGSEA. The CDR3 totals 16 residues. DNA of the CDR3: TGCAGCGTTCACGACAGGGGGCGCGGGACGAACACTGAAGCTTTCTTT. This sequence encodes CSVHDRGRGTNTEAFF.

The chain uses TRBV24-1 and TRBJ2-5; D gene uncertain. CDR1 KGHDR and CDR2 SFDVKD come from the germline V gene. There are 12 residues in the CDR3. The V and J ends lost 12 bases and 2 bases respectively, with 12 bases between them. Here the CDR3 DNA reads TGTGCCCCGGACGGCCCGCAAGAGACCCAGTACTTC. This codes for CAPDGPQETQYF.

The CDR3 loop is CSVVVPPGTYEQYF. CDR3 in DNA: TGCAGCGTTGTGGTGCCCCCAGGGACATACGAGCAGTACTTC. The chain has TRBV29-1 and TRBJ2-7, with a tentative D call TRBD1 (6 bases). Germline V lookup: CDR1 SQVTM, CDR2 ANQGSEA. V gave up 4 bases and J gave up 4 bases, with 17 bases separating them. The CDR3 is made up of 14 amino acids.

The chain uses TRBV13 and TRBJ2-7, with 13 bases fitting TRBD2. CDR1 and CDR2 from the germline V gene are PRHDT and FYEKMQ (reference sequence). The CDR3 loop spans 16 amino acids. J was trimmed by 7 bases and V by 5 bases; bases with no gene match: 11. The CDR3 protein is CASSRSLGTSGMEQYF. The CDR3 region has the DNA TGTGCCAGCAGCCGGTCACTCGGGACTAGCGGGATGGAGCAGTACTTC.

The chain couples TRBV2 to TRBJ2-7; TRBD2 is a possible D gene (5 bases). CDR3 length: 14 amino acids. Deletions cut 5 bases from V and 3 bases from J, with 14 bases between. Germline values: CDR1 SNHLY, CDR2 FYNNEI. CDR3 DNA sequence: TGTGCCAGCAGTACCCGTTCCGCGGGCTACGAGCAGTACTTC. It encodes CASSTRSAGYEQYF.

This clonotype was seen only a few times. The chain couples TRBV4-1 to TRBJ1-1; 7 bases match TRBD1. Per the germline V gene, CDR1 is MGHRA and CDR2 is YSYEKL. There are 15 residues in the CDR3. With 0 bases clipped from V and 5 bases from J, the junction kept 6 bases outside the gene matches. This chain's CDR3 is CASSQDPRGETEAFF. In DNA form, the CDR3 reads TGCGCCAGCAGCCAAGATCCCAGGGGGGAAACTGAAGCTTTCTTT.

This clonotype was seen more than once but under ten times. V gene TRBV20-1 combines with J gene TRBJ1-1; D possibly corresponds to TRBD1 (5 bases). Trimming cost V 0 bases and J 5 bases, with 13 bases left between them. The germline V gene has CDR1 DFQATT and CDR2 SNEGSKA (reference sequence). The CDR3 has 14 amino acids. The CDR3 DNA sequence: TGCAGTGCTAGAGAAGGACATTTGGGAACTGAAGCTTTCTTT. It translates to CSAREGHLGTEAFF.

Remarks on this clonotype: This may be a read error, as it is one base from a much larger clone. The CDR3 does not end in the conserved phenylalanine or tryptophan, so this is likely a read error. The chain combines TRBV10-3 with TRBJ2-5; D tentatively fits TRBD1 or TRBD2 (5 bases each). Germline V gives CDR1 ENHRY, CDR2 SYGVKD. This CDR3 spans 16 amino acids. This CDR3 is CASSLDGTQSQETQYL. CDR3 bases: TGTGCCAGCAGTTTAGACGGGACCCAATCCCAAGAGACCCAGTACCTC.